These 32 T cell receptor beta chains were sequenced from one sample in a study of shared clonotypes between healthy human individuals (TCRdb year 2020). Receptor amplification or capture employed the immunoSEQ multiplex PCR assay. TCRdb holds this immuneACCESS table with in-frame rearrangements only. Some clones are missing; in checked studies, unresolved V genes explain under half, and the rest has no known cause. The sample contains some 2.4 million clones, approximately 93% of them found a single time. About 0.39% of the sample belongs to the ten largest clones. Sequences were obtained from naive CD4+ T cells from PBMCs. Sample cell subset or site, as interpreted from the label and publication: CD45RA+ positively selected. The source is a young man in good health. Some clones in this sample may be carry-over from other donors' samples.

The chain links TRBV5-1 to TRBJ2-5; 7 positions agree with TRBD2. The junction had 3 bases not matched to a gene; V was cut back by 2 bases and J by 2 bases. Germline-derived CDR1 and CDR2 are SGHRS and YFSETQ. The CDR3 runs 14 residues. The CDR3 nucleotides are TGCGCCAGCAGCTTTGCGGGAGAACAAGAGACCCAGTACTTC. Translated: CASSFAGEQETQYF.

The DNA of the CDR3 is TGTGCCAGCAGTTGGGGCGGACCTCGAGAGACCCAGTACTTC. Protein sequence: CASSWGGPRETQYF. This chain joins TRBV7-7 and TRBJ2-5; D may be TRBD1 (5 bases). The ends were cut back, 6 bases at V and 4 bases at J, with 15 bases in the middle. Germline-derived CDR1 and CDR2 are SSHAT and FNYEAQ (reference sequence). The CDR3 contains 14 residues.

CDR3 DNA sequence: TGTGCCAGCAGTATGGGGCTCTGGCAGCCCCAGCATTTT. Its protein is CASSMGLWQPQHF. The rearrangement links TRBV6-6 to TRBJ1-5; D possibly corresponds to TRBD1 (5 bases). The CDR3 covers 13 residues. The V end lost 5 bases, the J end lost 7 bases, and 12 bases lay between the germline ends. Germline CDR1 and CDR2: MNHNY and SVGAGI (reference sequence).

The CDR3 nucleotides are TGTGCCAGCAGTCGAACAGGGGGCTTTACTGAAGCTTTCTTT. Amino acids: CASSRTGGFTEAFF. The J gene is TRBJ1-1, the V gene TRBV27, with 9 bases matching TRBD1. The CDR3 covers 14 residues. The ends lost 5 bases at V and 5 bases at J; junction bases unmatched: 6. Germline assignment: CDR1 MNHEY and CDR2 SMNVEV (reference sequence).

In the case of this clone: The sample carries other DNA sequences with the same CDR3. The chain combines TRBV27 with TRBJ2-6; D is uncertain. Deletions cut 6 bases from V and 0 bases from J, with 3 bases between. This CDR3 spans 13 amino acids. Looked up from germline, CDR1 is MNHEY and CDR2 is SMNVEV (reference sequence). CDR3 nucleotide sequence: TGTGCCAGCAGGACCTCTGGGGCCAACGTCCTGACTTTC. Translated, it gives CASRTSGANVLTF.

CDR3 amino acids: CASSLKTGSQETQYF. The CDR3 DNA sequence: TGTGCCAGCAGCCTAAAGACAGGGAGTCAAGAGACCCAGTACTTC. The genes are TRBV7-8 and TRBJ2-5, with TRBD1 identical over 7 bases. The ends lost 5 bases at V and 2 bases at J; junction bases unmatched: 8. The germline CDR1 and CDR2 sequences are SGHVS and FQNEAQ. The CDR3 runs to 15 residues.

This chain joins TRBV4-3 and TRBJ2-7; the D is unclear. The V and J ends lost 0 bases and 2 bases respectively, with 5 bases between them. The CDR3 is made up of 13 amino acids. Looked up from germline, CDR1 is LGHNA and CDR2 is YSLEER. The CDR3 DNA reads as TGCGCCAGCAGCCAAGATACCGCCTACGAGCAGTACTTC. Its protein product is CASSQDTAYEQYF.

The J gene is TRBJ1-2, the V gene TRBV2; 7 bases are a match to TRBD1. Germline CDR1 SNHLY, CDR2 FYNNEI. Trimming at V came to 6 bases and at J to 1 base, leaving 14 bases not matched to a gene. This CDR3 has 17 residues. The CDR3 nucleotides are TGTGCCAGCAGCCCTAGGGGGACGACAGGGCTTAACTATGGCTACACCTTC. Its protein product is CASSPRGTTGLNYGYTF. Using reference TRBV2 and TRBJ1-2 for the parts outside the CDR3, the full variable domain is EPEVTQTPSHQVTQMGQEVILRCVPISNHLYFYWYRQILGQKVEFLVSFYNNEISEKSEIFDDQFSVERPDGSNFTLKIRSTKLEDSAMYFCASSPRGTTGLNYGYTFGSGTRLTVV.

The chain joins TRBV12-5 to TRBJ2-1, with 11 bases identical to TRBD2. V shed 6 bases, J shed 5 bases, and the junction held 0 bases outside the gene matches. CDR3 length equals 13 residues. CDR1 and CDR2 (germline): LGHNT, FRNRAP. This CDR3 is CASGGLADNEQFF. In DNA, the CDR3 is TGTGCTAGTGGGGGACTAGCGGACAATGAGCAGTTCTTC.

V usage is TRBV7-2 and J usage is TRBJ2-1, with TRBD2 matching over 13 bases. Germline CDR1 reads SGHTA; CDR2 reads FQGNSA. With V trimmed by 0 bases and J by 8 bases, 10 bases remained unmatched. The length of the CDR3 is 18 residues. CDR3 protein: CASSLALGLAGVGYEQFF. The DNA for the CDR3 is TGTGCCAGCAGCTTAGCCCTCGGACTAGCGGGAGTTGGGTATGAGCAGTTCTTC. Filled out from reference TRBV7-2 and TRBJ2-1, the complete variable domain reads GAGVSQSPSNKVTEKGKDVELRCDPISGHTALYWYRQSLGQGLEFLIYFQGNSAPDKSGLPSDRFSAERTGGSVSTLTIQRTQQEDSAVYLCASSLALGLAGVGYEQFFGPGTRLTVL.

V is TRBV2 and J is TRBJ2-5; 8 bases are shared with TRBD2. This CDR3 is built from 14 residues. CDR1 is SNHLY, CDR2 FYNNEI, per germline. V trimming: 8 bases; J trimming: 5 bases; junction bases outside the gene matches: 10. This CDR3 is CASAFGLAGETQYF. The CDR3 DNA follows: TGTGCCAGCGCCTTCGGACTAGCCGGGGAGACCCAGTACTTC.

The J gene is TRBJ2-1, the V gene TRBV6-5; 10 positions match TRBD2. Germline assignment: CDR1 MNHEY and CDR2 SVGAGI. The CDR3 runs to 16 residues. V dropped 4 bases and J dropped 7; count of bases not matched to a gene: 10. The CDR3 reads CASSLHRLAGVNEQFF. CDR3 sequence (DNA): TGTGCCAGCAGTTTACACCGGCTAGCGGGAGTTAATGAGCAGTTCTTC.

This clone has only one observation. This rearrangement joins TRBV7-2 to TRBJ2-6; no reliable D call. CDR1 and CDR2 from the germline V gene are SGHTA and FQGNSA. The CDR3 covers 13 residues. V was clipped by 6 bases and J by 6 bases, with 9 bases between them. CDR3 nucleotides: TGTGCCAGCAGACCCGCGGCGGCCAACGTCCTGACTTTC. Its protein is CASRPAAANVLTF.

The gene calls are TRBV29-1 and TRBJ2-2, with D perhaps matching TRBD1 (5 bases). Germline loops: CDR1 SQVTM, CDR2 ANQGSEA. This CDR3 comprises 14 residues. Trimming stripped 5 bases from V and 0 bases from J, with 10 bases between. The CDR3 here is CSVWGRSNTGELFF. DNA for the CDR3: TGCAGCGTTTGGGGCCGGTCGAACACCGGGGAGCTGTTTTTT.

The CDR3 bases are TGTGCCAGCTCACCCACCGTGGGGAATCAGCCCCAGCATTTT. Translated, it gives CASSPTVGNQPQHF. The V and J genes are TRBV18 and TRBJ1-5; D remains unclear. The V end was cut by 3 bases, the J end by 4 bases, with 10 bases between. CDR3 length: 14 amino acids. Germline lookup yields CDR1 KGHSH and CDR2 LQKENI.

The rearrangement joins TRBV28 to TRBJ2-3; D is perhaps TRBD2 (5 bases). Trimming took off 6 bases at V and 2 bases at J, with 15 bases between the two ends. Germline CDR1 is MDHEN and CDR2 is SYDVKM. This CDR3 comprises 15 residues. This chain's CDR3 is CASRRAEANTDTQYF. The DNA of the CDR3 is TGTGCCAGCAGGCGGGCAGAAGCAAACACAGATACGCAGTATTTT.

On this clone itself: A much larger clone lies one base from this, so it may be a read error. This CDR3 is also generated by other DNA sequences in the sample. The chain uses TRBV7-3 and TRBJ2-2; D is unresolved. V gave up 4 bases and J gave up 0 bases, with 3 bases separating them. This CDR3 has 13 residues. Germline V lookup: CDR1 SGHTA, CDR2 FQGTGA. The CDR3 nucleotides read TGTGCCAGCAGCTCCCCGAACACCGGGGAGCTGTTTTTT. It codes for CASSSPNTGELFF.

The genes are TRBV6-6 and TRBJ2-5; 7 nucleotides align to TRBD1. Trimming cost V 9 bases and J 5 bases; bases outside gene matches: 9. CDR3 length: 13 amino acids. The V gene's germline CDR1 is MNHNY and CDR2 SVGAGI (reference sequence). The CDR3 region is CASRDSRWETQYF. The CDR3 DNA is TGTGCCAGTCGGGACAGCCGGTGGGAGACCCAGTACTTC.

This clone was seen only once. This chain connects TRBV28 to TRBJ2-3, with TRBD1 identical over 9 bases. Germline assignment: CDR1 MDHEN and CDR2 SYDVKM. This CDR3 spans 15 amino acids. After removal of 5 bases from V and 5 bases from J, the junction contained 8 bases not matched to a gene. CDR3 DNA: TGTGCCAGCAGTCGAATTACAGGGGGCCAAGATACGCAGTATTTT. Translated: CASSRITGGQDTQYF.

This clone was seen only a few times. V gene TRBV10-1 combines with J gene TRBJ2-2; 7 positions agree with TRBD2. The J segment lost 6 bases and the V segment lost 2 bases, leaving 3 bases of the junction unmatched. This CDR3 comprises 14 residues. Germline V gives CDR1 WNHNN, CDR2 SYGVQD (reference sequence). Here the CDR3 reads CASSEIREAGELFF. The CDR3 bases are TGCGCCAGCAGTGAGATACGGGAGGCCGGGGAGCTGTTTTTT.

This chain connects TRBV29-1 to TRBJ1-2; D unclear. Deletions cut 7 bases from V and 2 bases from J, with 8 bases between. Germline-derived CDR1 and CDR2 are SQVTM and ANQGSEA. This CDR3 region has 11 residues. CDR3 amino acids: CSGQENYGYTF. The CDR3 coding sequence is TGCAGCGGCCAGGAGAACTATGGCTACACCTTC.

The chain combines TRBV6-1 with TRBJ1-2; D is perhaps TRBD1 (6 bases). This CDR3 is built from 13 residues. V gave up 6 bases and J gave up 5 bases, with 13 bases separating them. Per germline, CDR1 MNHNS and CDR2 SASEGT. For the CDR3, the DNA is TGTGCCAGCAGCCCGGGGGCAGAATATGGCTACACCTTC. Encoded protein: CASSPGAEYGYTF.

This chain connects TRBV5-1 to TRBJ1-1, with D tentatively TRBD1 (6 bases). CDR3 length equals 13 residues. V lost 4 bases and J lost 7, with 14 bases in between. Germline V gene lookup returns CDR1 SGHRS and CDR2 YFSETQ. The CDR3 reads CASSQQGPDEAFF. CDR3 bases: TGCGCCAGCAGCCAACAGGGTCCGGATGAAGCTTTCTTT.

This clone was detected a few times. The chain carries TRBV27 and TRBJ1-1; no reliable D call. This CDR3 region has 15 residues. V was shortened by 7 bases and J by 4 bases, with 19 bases between the two germline ends. Germline assignment: CDR1 MNHEY and CDR2 SMNVEV (reference sequence). CDR3 sequence reads: CASTQRAPAVTEAFF. The CDR3 region has the DNA TGTGCCAGCACCCAGAGGGCCCCGGCGGTCACTGAAGCTTTCTTT.

This chain joins TRBV25-1 and TRBJ1-2, with D unclear. This CDR3 is 12 amino acids long. CDR1 and CDR2 (germline): MGHDK, SYGVNS. V dropped 7 bases and J dropped 0 bases, with 6 bases sitting between them. The CDR3 here is CASTGPNYGYTF. CDR3 in DNA: TGTGCCAGCACGGGCCCTAACTATGGCTACACCTTC.

This chain connects TRBV10-2 to TRBJ1-2; D not resolved. This CDR3 has 13 residues. The V end was cut by 8 bases, the J end by 6 bases, with 16 bases between. Germline CDR1 and CDR2: WSHSY and SAAADI. CDR3 nucleotides: TGCGCCAGCCAGGCCCCCTTGATGCATGGCTACACCTTC. It codes for CASQAPLMHGYTF.

The V and J genes are TRBV11-1 and TRBJ2-4, with D possibly matching TRBD1 (5 bases). Germline-derived CDR1 and CDR2 are SGHAT and FQDESV (reference sequence). The V and J ends lost 3 bases and 9 bases respectively, with 21 bases between them. This CDR3 is built from 16 residues. The DNA of the CDR3 is TGTGCCAGCAGCTTGAACCACGGGTCAGGGTTCGTCATTCAGTACTTC. Translated, it gives CASSLNHGSGFVIQYF.

The V and J genes are TRBV7-2 and TRBJ2-7, with unresolved D. Germline-derived CDR1 and CDR2 are SGHTA and FQGNSA. The CDR3 runs 18 residues. The V end lost 3 bases, the J end lost 0 bases, and 21 bases lay between the germline ends. The CDR3 region is CASSFRPLVALSSYEQYF. CDR3 DNA: TGTGCCAGCAGCTTCAGACCCCTCGTGGCCCTGAGCTCCTACGAGCAGTACTTC.

This chain links TRBV10-3 with TRBJ1-1, with D perhaps TRBD1 (6 bases). CDR1 ENHRY and CDR2 SYGVKD come from the germline V gene. The CDR3 is 13 residues long. The germline V and J ends were trimmed by 2 bases and 6 bases, with 10 bases remaining between them. The DNA for the CDR3 is TGTGCCATCAGTGAGCGGACAGATGCTGAAGCTTTCTTT. Its translation: CAISERTDAEAFF.

A note on this clone: Within the sample, other DNA sequences also encode this same CDR3. The CDR3 DNA is TGTGCCAGCTCACAGGGACAGGGGGGCTACGAGCAGTACTTC. Translated, it gives CASSQGQGGYEQYF. The gene calls are TRBV18 and TRBJ2-7, with 11 bases identical to TRBD1. The CDR3 covers 14 residues. J was trimmed by 3 bases and V by 4 bases; bases with no gene match: 2. Per germline, CDR1 KGHSH and CDR2 LQKENI.

This clone was observed a single time. The sample has other DNA sequences that encode this CDR3 too. This rearrangement joins TRBV4-3 to TRBJ2-7, with no clear D. V dropped 0 bases and J dropped 4 bases, with 10 bases sitting between them. The germline V gene has CDR1 LGHNA and CDR2 YSLEER. CDR3 length equals 14 residues. In DNA, the CDR3 is TGCGCCAGCAGCCAAGACCGCTTTACTTACGAGCAGTACTTC. It codes for CASSQDRFTYEQYF.

The chain joins TRBV28 to TRBJ2-1; the match to TRBD2 covers 7 bases. V shed 6 bases, J shed 8 bases, and the junction held 19 bases outside the gene matches. This CDR3 spans 17 amino acids. The germline gives CDR1 MDHEN, CDR2 SYDVKM. The DNA of the CDR3 is TGTGCCAGCAGCCGGAACCTCCTAGCGGTAGCGGTGGATGAGCAGTTCTTC. Translated: CASSRNLLAVAVDEQFF.